The next 19 T cell receptor beta chains were all read from a single sample in a study of human T cells and chemical hapten exposure. MiXCR, applied by TCRdb to the RACE reads, yields one record per CDR3 protein. The table shows more than 250,000 distinct CDR3 sequences, with roughly 7.4% occurring only once. Time point meaning: pre-sensitization, week 0. The treatment denotes: therapeutic diphenylcyclopropenone sensitization with weekly scalp DPC. Sequenced here: whole blood, sampled in connection with sensitization to the hapten diphenylcyclopropenone (DPC). These receptors were obtained from a man aged 18 to 35 with alopecia areata. Some clones in this sample may be carry-over from other donors' samples.

This clonotype was seen ten or more times. The chain employs TRBV7-3 and TRBJ2-6; possibly TRBD1 for D (5 bases). Per the germline V gene, CDR1 is SGHTA and CDR2 is FQGTGA. The CDR3 contains 15 residues. The V end lost 5 bases, the J end lost 1 base, and 9 bases lay between the germline ends. DNA of the CDR3: TGTGCCAGCAGCCGCTCAGGGTCTGGGGCCAACGTCCTGACTTTC. Protein product: CASSRSGSGANVLTF.

The CDR3 spells CSARAPRGSGGKDTQYF. Written as DNA, the CDR3 is TGCAGTGCTAGAGCCCCCCGGGGTAGCGGGGGTAAAGATACGCAGTATTTT. The chain links TRBV20-1 to TRBJ2-3; 9 bases are shared with TRBD2. The germline V gene has CDR1 DFQATT and CDR2 SNEGSKA (reference sequence). Trimming removed 1 base from V and 5 bases from J; junction bases left unmatched: 13. This CDR3 is 17 amino acids long.

This clonotype was counted once. The genes are TRBV12-3 or TRBV12-4 and TRBJ1-6, with TRBD1 matching over 9 bases. Trimming at V came to 5 bases and at J to 8 bases, leaving 4 bases not matched to a gene. The CDR3 is 14 amino acids. CDR3 protein: CASSQTGGYSPLHF. The DNA for the CDR3 is TGTGCCAGCAGTCAAACAGGGGGCTATTCACCCCTCCACTTT.

This clonotype has more than one count but fewer than ten. V usage is TRBV7-2 and J usage is TRBJ2-1, with a tentative D call TRBD2 (6 bases). CDR1 and CDR2 (germline): SGHTA, FQGNSA. The V end lost 2 bases, the J end lost 0 bases, and 11 bases lay between the germline ends. The CDR3 loop spans 16 amino acids. The CDR3 is CASSLTGLNSYNEQFF. CDR3 DNA sequence: TGTGCCAGCAGCTTAACGGGACTCAACTCCTACAATGAGCAGTTCTTC.

The chain couples TRBV7-2 to TRBJ2-3, with D possibly being TRBD1 (5 bases). Germline V gene lookup returns CDR1 SGHTA and CDR2 FQGNSA. Trimming cost V 2 bases and J 8 bases, with 17 bases left between them. The CDR3 spans 15 residues. The CDR3 here is CASSLTLGARGTQYF. The CDR3 DNA follows: TGTGCCAGCAGCTTAACCCTAGGGGCAAGAGGTACGCAGTATTTT.

The rearrangement links TRBV7-2 to TRBJ1-5; weak D call: TRBD1 (6 bases). This CDR3 has 15 residues. V was shortened by 5 bases and J by 3 bases, with 14 bases between the two germline ends. CDR1 SGHTA and CDR2 FQGNSA come from the germline V gene. CDR3 region: CASSLRTEDNQPQHF. CDR3 nucleotide sequence: TGTGCCAGCAGCCTCCGGACAGAGGACAATCAGCCCCAGCATTTT.

The sample holds a few counts of this clonotype. CDR3 amino acids: CSASRGEQFF. The CDR3, as DNA: TGCAGTGCTAGCAGGGGTGAGCAGTTCTTC. The chain combines TRBV20-1 with TRBJ2-1, with a possible D match to TRBD1 (6 bases). The CDR3 consists of 10 residues. Germline assignment: CDR1 DFQATT and CDR2 SNEGSKA (reference sequence). Trimming cost V 3 bases and J 9 bases, with 6 bases left between them.

A note on this clonotype: A read error is possible here, since a much larger clone lies one base away. The chain links TRBV6-6 to TRBJ1-6; possible D gene TRBD1, 6 bases. Trimming took 6 bases from V and 7 from J, leaving 10 bases between them. Germline V gene sequence: CDR1 MNHNY, CDR2 SVGAGI (reference sequence). The CDR3 is made up of 13 amino acids. The CDR3 coding sequence is TGTGCCAGCAGCTTCCAGGGGAATTCACCCCTCCACTTT. Amino acid sequence: CASSFQGNSPLHF.

The rearrangement uses TRBV25-1 and TRBJ1-1, with D possibly being TRBD1 (6 bases). V was shortened by 5 bases and J by 5 bases, with 21 bases between the two germline ends. CDR1 is MGHDK and CDR2 is SYGVNS in the germline V gene. The CDR3 is 16 residues long. As DNA, the CDR3 is TGTGCCAGCAGTAAGACGTTTACGGGGGCGCGGACTGAAGCTTTCTTT. This encodes CASSKTFTGARTEAFF. The variable domain in full, completed from reference TRBV25-1 and TRBJ1-1, reads EADIYQTPRYLVIGTGKKITLECSQTMGHDKMYWYQQDPGMELHLIHYSYGVNSTEKGDLSSESTVSRIRTEHFPLTLESARPSHTSQYLCASSKTFTGARTEAFFGQGTRLTVV.

The chain is built from TRBV20-1 and TRBJ1-1; possibly TRBD1 for D (6 bases). In germline, CDR1 is DFQATT, CDR2 SNEGSKA (reference sequence). V dropped 5 bases and J dropped 4 bases, with 11 bases sitting between them. The CDR3 consists of 12 residues. CDR3 sequence reads: CSAYTGSTEAFF. For the CDR3, the DNA is TGCAGTGCTTATACAGGGTCCACTGAAGCTTTCTTT.

This clonotype was seen more than once but under ten times. The J gene is TRBJ2-6, the V gene TRBV2; tentatively, D is TRBD1 (8 bases). The CDR3 runs 16 residues. Germline assignment: CDR1 SNHLY and CDR2 FYNNEI. Trimming shortened V by 8 bases and J by 0 bases, and 14 bases separated the two germline ends. CDR3 bases: TGTGCCAGCGCGCGGGGGACAGGCTCTGGGGCCAACGTCCTGACTTTC. Residues: CASARGTGSGANVLTF.

This clonotype was observed a few times. This chain joins TRBV29-1 and TRBJ2-1; 8 nucleotides line up with TRBD1. The CDR3 consists of 13 residues. Unmatched junction bases numbered 7, after V lost 5 bases and J lost 7 bases. Germline CDR1 is SQVTM and CDR2 is ANQGSEA. The chain's CDR3 is CSVTRTGRNEQFF. The CDR3 nucleotides are TGCAGCGTTACCCGGACAGGGAGGAATGAGCAGTTCTTC.

In DNA, the CDR3 is TGTGCCAGCAACATCCAGACTGAAGCTTTCTTT. This sequence encodes CASNIQTEAFF. The chain carries TRBV12-3 or TRBV12-4 and TRBJ1-1; D gene unclear. Trimming shortened V by 7 bases and J by 5 bases, and 8 bases separated the two germline ends. The length of the CDR3 is 11 residues.

This clonotype was detected a few times. The V gene is TRBV12-3 or TRBV12-4, the J gene TRBJ1-2, with 7 bases that match TRBD1. This CDR3 spans 14 amino acids. V was pared by 3 bases and J by 1 base, with 2 bases of the junction left unmatched. Written as DNA, the CDR3 is TGTGCCAGCAGTTTCAGGGGGTTTAACTATGGCTACACCTTC. This encodes CASSFRGFNYGYTF.

The sample holds many counts of this clonotype. CDR3 nucleotide sequence: TGCAGCGTTGATAATATGGGGGGTGGGACTGAAGCTTTCTTT. Protein sequence: CSVDNMGGGTEAFF. The chain couples TRBV29-1 to TRBJ1-1; TRBD1 might be the D (5 bases). The germline V and J ends were trimmed by 3 bases and 5 bases, with 16 bases remaining between them. The CDR3 covers 14 residues. Per the germline V gene, CDR1 is SQVTM and CDR2 is ANQGSEA.

This chain uses TRBV12-3 or TRBV12-4 with TRBJ1-1; no clear D gene. The CDR3 is 14 amino acids. The germline V and J ends were trimmed by 2 bases and 3 bases, with 10 bases remaining between them. The CDR3: CASSLRGYDTEAFF. The CDR3 DNA follows: TGTGCCAGCAGTTTAAGAGGGTACGACACTGAAGCTTTCTTT.

This clonotype occurred many times. The rearrangement joins TRBV7-9 to TRBJ2-5, with a possible D match to TRBD1 (5 bases). This CDR3 is 17 amino acids long. Trimming removed 3 bases at V and 4 bases at J, with 21 bases between. Germline V CDR1 and CDR2: SEHNR, FQNEAQ (reference sequence). The CDR3 nucleotides read TGTGCCAGCAGCTTCGGTCCAGGGCAGGGATATGGAGAGACCCAGTACTTC. Amino acid sequence: CASSFGPGQGYGETQYF.

Details on this clonotype: A clone one base away is much larger, so this may be a read error. The V call is TRBV15, the J call TRBJ2-3; D ambiguous. This CDR3 is built from 15 residues. Germline V CDR1 and CDR2: LNHNV, YYDKDF (reference sequence). Trimming removed 4 bases from V and 0 bases from J, with 11 bases in between. The CDR3, as DNA: TGTGCCACCAGCACCCGCGGCACCAGCACAGATACGCAGTATTTT. Amino acid sequence: CATSTRGTSTDTQYF.

This sequence joins TRBV27 and TRBJ2-3; 13 bases line up with TRBD2. CDR3 size: 15 residues. CDR1 is MNHEY and CDR2 is SMNVEV in the germline V gene (reference sequence). The ends lost 10 bases at V and 4 bases at J; junction bases unmatched: 8. CDR3 region: CATRGLAGKADTQYF. CDR3 bases: TGTGCCACCAGGGGACTAGCGGGGAAGGCAGATACGCAGTATTTT.